What follows are 25 T cell receptor beta chains derived from one specimen sequenced in a study of identical twins. TCRdb ran MiXCR on the 5' RACE reads and lists one entry per CDR3 protein. This sample carries fewer than 650,000 distinct CDR3 sequences, about 7.6% of them seen once, and the ten largest clones take 1.6%. This same sample was also taken into another study, of yellow fever vaccine responses in identical twins.

Material for sequencing was PBMCs. Source of these receptors: a woman aged 18-30 years in good health.

The sample holds a few counts of this clonotype. The chain recombines TRBV10-3 with TRBJ2-3, with unresolved D. This CDR3 spans 14 amino acids. Per the germline V gene, CDR1 is ENHRY and CDR2 is SYGVKD. Trimming cost V 7 bases and J 0 bases, with 11 bases left between them. The chain's CDR3 is CAINLGGSTDTQYF. CDR3 nucleotide sequence: TGTGCCATCAATCTTGGCGGTAGCACAGATACGCAGTATTTT.

The V and J genes are TRBV12-3 or TRBV12-4 and TRBJ2-7; TRBD2 matches at 13 bases. The CDR3 length is 15 residues. J was trimmed by 9 bases and V by 3 bases; bases with no gene match: 8. This CDR3 is CASSFRGLAGSVQYF. CDR3 DNA sequence: TGTGCCAGCAGTTTCAGGGGACTAGCGGGATCAGTGCAGTACTTC.

This clonotype has only a few counts. This rearrangement joins TRBV12-3 or TRBV12-4 to TRBJ2-1; 9 nucleotides match TRBD1. V lost 1 base and J lost 7; bases outside the gene matches: 5. The CDR3 loop spans 15 amino acids. The CDR3 here is CASSLGDRVKNEQFF. The CDR3 region has the DNA TGTGCCAGCAGTTTAGGGGACAGGGTGAAAAATGAGCAGTTCTTC.

This chain links TRBV7-9 with TRBJ2-5; 11 bases match TRBD1. The CDR3 consists of 15 residues. Germline loops: CDR1 SEHNR, CDR2 FQNEAQ (reference sequence). V shed 5 bases and J 5 bases; nucleotides not matched to a gene: 7. The CDR3 here is CASSPGQGVVETQYF. In DNA form, the CDR3 reads TGTGCCAGCAGCCCGGGACAGGGGGTAGTGGAGACCCAGTACTTC.

The chain has TRBV5-1 and TRBJ2-5, with TRBD2 identical over 9 bases. The CDR3 covers 15 residues. CDR1 SGHRS and CDR2 YFSETQ come from the germline V gene. Losses at the gene ends were 2 bases for V and 5 bases for J; bases not matched to a gene: 7. CDR3 in amino acids: CASSLGSGSRETQYF. The CDR3 coding sequence is TGCGCCAGCAGCTTAGGTAGCGGGAGCAGGGAGACCCAGTACTTC.

The chain couples TRBV3-1 to TRBJ1-2, with TRBD1 matching over 8 bases. The CDR3 length is 14 residues. Germline CDR1 is LGHDT and CDR2 is YNNKEL (reference sequence). J lost 2 bases, V lost 7 bases, and 6 bases had no gene match. This chain's CDR3 is CASTPDRANYGYTF. The DNA for the CDR3 is TGTGCCAGCACCCCGGACAGGGCCAACTATGGCTACACCTTC. The complete variable domain, with remaining parts taken from reference TRBV3-1 and TRBJ1-2, reads DTAVSQTPKYLVTQMGNDKSIKCEQNLGHDTMYWYKQDSKKFLKIMFSYNNKELIINETVPNRFSPKSPDKAHLNLHINSLELGDSAVYFCASTPDRANYGYTFGSGTRLTVV.

This clonotype appeared many times. The rearrangement uses TRBV10-3 and TRBJ1-2, with D tentatively TRBD1 (6 bases). The V gene lost 6 bases and the J gene lost 4 bases, with 15 bases spanning the gap. CDR1 and CDR2 from the germline V gene are ENHRY and SYGVKD. This CDR3 has 14 amino acids. The CDR3 is CAIRWTVSSYGYTF. CDR3 DNA: TGTGCCATCAGATGGACAGTCTCCTCCTATGGCTACACCTTC.

For this clonotype: Germline and junction disagree at one end, which may indicate a read error. The genes are TRBV12-3 or TRBV12-4 and TRBJ2-6, with 7 bases aligning to TRBD1. This CDR3 has 18 amino acids. The DNA of the CDR3 is TGTACCAGCAGTTTCAGGGCAGGGGGATCCTCTGGGGCCAACGTCCTGACTTTC. Amino acids: CTSSFRAGGSSGANVLTF.

The chain carries TRBV24-1 and TRBJ2-7, with D possibly TRBD1 on 5 matching bases. This CDR3 has 13 residues. V was clipped by 5 bases and J by 5 bases, with 12 bases between them. Germline CDR1 and CDR2: KGHDR and SFDVKD. The CDR3 sequence is CATSGVRVHEQYF. The CDR3 DNA follows: TGTGCCACCAGTGGAGTCAGGGTCCACGAGCAGTACTTC.

This clonotype was counted a few times. The J gene is TRBJ1-2, the V gene TRBV3-1, with 8 bases fitting TRBD1. From germline, CDR1 is LGHDT and CDR2 YNNKEL (reference sequence). Trimming at V came to 4 bases and at J to 4 bases, leaving 5 bases not matched to a gene. This CDR3 region has 14 residues. The chain's CDR3 is CASSLGQAVYGYTF. CDR3 nucleotide sequence: TGTGCCAGCAGCCTGGGACAGGCCGTCTATGGCTACACCTTC.

This clonotype was recorded a few times. The chain recombines TRBV6-1 with TRBJ1-5; TRBD1 might be the D (5 bases). The germline gives CDR1 MNHNS, CDR2 SASEGT. The length of the CDR3 is 14 residues. V was pared by 8 bases and J by 4 bases, with 15 bases between. This CDR3 is CASFGGVRNQPQHF. CDR3 nucleotide sequence: TGTGCCAGCTTTGGGGGGGTTCGGAATCAGCCCCAGCATTTT.

V gene TRBV19 combines with J gene TRBJ2-6, with a possible D match to TRBD1 (5 bases). Germline-derived CDR1 and CDR2 are LNHDA and SQIVND (reference sequence). Trimming pared 6 bases from V and 10 bases from J, leaving 22 bases between. The CDR3 totals 16 residues. The CDR3 region has the DNA TGTGCCAGTAGGAAGACAGTTGCCAATAGGTATAACGTCCTGACTTTC. It codes for CASRKTVANRYNVLTF.

This clonotype was seen a handful of times. This chain links TRBV7-2 with TRBJ2-1, with a tentative D call TRBD1 (6 bases). This CDR3 is built from 15 residues. Trimming removed 3 bases at V and 7 bases at J, with 16 bases between. Germline V gene data show CDR1 as SGHTA and CDR2 as FQGNSA. This CDR3 is CASSLGPGAKNEQFF. CDR3 DNA sequence: TGTGCCAGCAGCTTGGGGCCAGGGGCCAAAAATGAGCAGTTCTTC.

This clonotype has ten or more counts. The chain joins TRBV12-3 or TRBV12-4 to TRBJ2-3, with 10 bases lining up with TRBD2. V was pared by 1 base and J by 3 bases, with 4 bases of the junction left unmatched. The CDR3 loop spans 16 amino acids. For the CDR3, the DNA is TGTGCCAGCAGTTTAGGGGCTAGCGGGAGAACAGATACGCAGTATTTT. This gives the protein CASSLGASGRTDTQYF.

The chain uses TRBV24-1 and TRBJ1-2, with 10 bases matching TRBD1. The CDR3 has 14 amino acids. Germline CDR1 KGHDR, CDR2 SFDVKD. V gave up 5 bases and J gave up 8 bases; unmatched junction bases: 7. The chain's CDR3 is CATSAGQGQVGYTF. The DNA for the CDR3 is TGTGCCACCAGTGCGGGACAGGGGCAGGTGGGCTACACCTTC.

This clonotype was recorded many times. This sequence joins TRBV10-2 and TRBJ2-7; D remains unclear. Trimming took off 1 base at V and 4 bases at J, with 2 bases between the two ends. CDR3 length equals 11 residues. From germline, CDR1 is WSHSY and CDR2 SAAADI. The CDR3 protein is CASSELYEQYV. The CDR3 coding sequence is TGCGCCAGCAGTGAGTTATACGAGCAGTACGTC.

The table lists this clonotype with many counts. DNA for the CDR3: TGTGCCAGCAGCTTAGTTCAGTTGAACACCGGGGAGCTGTTTTTT. This gives the protein CASSLVQLNTGELFF. This rearrangement joins TRBV7-2 to TRBJ2-2; D is unresolved. Germline lookup yields CDR1 SGHTA and CDR2 FQGNSA. CDR3 length: 15 residues. V gave up 1 base and J gave up 1 base, with 7 bases separating them.

In this sample, this clonotype turned up a few times. The J gene is TRBJ1-4, the V gene TRBV4-2; tentatively, D is TRBD1 (6 bases). V lost 6 bases and J lost 8, with 22 bases in between. The CDR3 runs 16 residues. The germline gives CDR1 LGHNA, CDR2 YNFKEQ. Here the CDR3 DNA reads TGTGCCAGCAGGTCGGATGCCGGGACATACGGAGAAAAACTGTTTTTT. Translating gives CASRSDAGTYGEKLFF.

This clonotype was counted many times. This chain joins TRBV6-5 and TRBJ2-7; 8 bases align to TRBD1. CDR3 length: 12 amino acids. The germline gives CDR1 MNHEY, CDR2 SVGAGI. With 4 bases clipped from V and 6 bases from J, the junction kept 2 bases outside the gene matches. For the CDR3, the DNA is TGTGCCAGCAGTTCGACAGGGGTCGAGCAGTACTTC. Its protein product is CASSSTGVEQYF.

In its sample, this clonotype was seen a few times. CDR3 protein: CASSQERGQGGRSYEQYV. In DNA, the CDR3 is TGTGCCAGCAGCCAAGAGCGAGGACAGGGTGGTCGGTCCTACGAGCAGTACGTC. This chain joins TRBV3-1 and TRBJ2-7, with TRBD1 identical over 8 bases. Germline V gene data show CDR1 as LGHDT and CDR2 as YNNKEL (reference sequence). This CDR3 comprises 18 residues. Trimming cost V 0 bases and J 1 base; bases outside gene matches: 11.

This clonotype appeared a few times. The chain employs TRBV19 and TRBJ2-2; 7 nucleotides line up with TRBD1. The germline V gene has CDR1 LNHDA and CDR2 SQIVND (reference sequence). V lost 5 bases and J lost 4; bases outside the gene matches: 4. This CDR3 has 14 amino acids. The CDR3 coding sequence is TGTGCCAGTAGTCGGGACAGATTCACCGGGGAGCTGTTTTTT. Residues: CASSRDRFTGELFF.

This clonotype was counted only a few times. This chain connects TRBV4-1 to TRBJ1-3; 9 positions match TRBD1. J was trimmed by 1 base and V by 6 bases; bases with no gene match: 4. There are 15 residues in the CDR3. Germline CDR1 and CDR2: MGHRA and YSYEKL. This CDR3 reads CASSPGTGSGNTIYF. In nucleotides, the CDR3 is TGCGCCAGCAGTCCCGGGACAGGGTCTGGAAACACCATATATTTT.

The sample holds a few counts of this clonotype. The J gene is TRBJ1-1, the V gene TRBV9; TRBD1 might be the D (5 bases). Trimming took off 3 bases at V and 3 bases at J, with 15 bases between the two ends. Germline CDR1 and CDR2: SGDLS and YYNGEE. The CDR3 spans 15 residues. Here the CDR3 DNA reads TGTGCCAGCAGCGCTTGGCCGGGGCAGGACACTGAAGCTTTCTTT. The encoded protein is CASSAWPGQDTEAFF.

The V gene is TRBV28, the J gene TRBJ2-7, with D perhaps given as TRBD1 or TRBD2 (5 bases each). The V and J ends lost 6 bases and 2 bases respectively, with 11 bases between them. CDR1 MDHEN and CDR2 SYDVKM come from the germline V gene. The CDR3 has 13 residues. CDR3 sequence: CASRGELTYEQYF. The DNA of the CDR3 is TGTGCCAGCAGGGGGGAGCTTACCTACGAGCAGTACTTC.

This clonotype occurred a few times. This sequence joins TRBV12-3 or TRBV12-4 and TRBJ1-1; 7 bases map to TRBD1. The CDR3 runs 11 residues. V shed 6 bases, J shed 10 bases, and the junction held 5 bases outside the gene matches. The CDR3 here is CASRRQGAAFF. For the CDR3, the DNA is TGTGCCAGCAGACGACAGGGCGCAGCTTTCTTT.